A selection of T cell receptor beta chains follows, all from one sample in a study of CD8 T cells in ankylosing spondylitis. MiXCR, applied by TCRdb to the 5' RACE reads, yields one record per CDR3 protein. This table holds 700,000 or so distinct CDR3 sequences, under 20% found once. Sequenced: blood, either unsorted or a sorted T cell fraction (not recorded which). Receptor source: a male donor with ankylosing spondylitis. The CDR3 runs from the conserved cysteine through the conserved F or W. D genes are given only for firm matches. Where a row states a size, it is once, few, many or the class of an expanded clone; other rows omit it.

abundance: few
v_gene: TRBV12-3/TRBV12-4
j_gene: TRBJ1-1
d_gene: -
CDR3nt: TGTGCCGTAAGAGGGGGAAGCCTTGAAGCTTTCTTT
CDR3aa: CAVRGGSLEAFF

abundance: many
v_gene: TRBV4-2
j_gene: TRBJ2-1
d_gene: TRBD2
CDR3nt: TGTGCCAGCAGCCAAGATGGGGCGGGGGACAATGAGCAGTTCTTC
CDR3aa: CASSQDGAGDNEQFF

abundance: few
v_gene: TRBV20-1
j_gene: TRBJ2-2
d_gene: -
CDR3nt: TGCAGTGCTAGGGACCCCAGGGGAACCGGGGAGCTGTTTTTT
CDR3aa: CSARDPRGTGELFF

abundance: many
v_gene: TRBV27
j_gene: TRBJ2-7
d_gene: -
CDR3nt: TGTGCCAGCAGTTTAGGGGGGAGTGGTGGCTACGAGCAGTACTTC
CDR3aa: CASSLGGSGGYEQYF

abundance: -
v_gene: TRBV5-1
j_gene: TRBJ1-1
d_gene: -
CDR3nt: TGCGCCAGCAGCTTGGGGACGTTTAACACTGAAGCTTTCTTT
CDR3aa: CASSLGTFNTEAFF

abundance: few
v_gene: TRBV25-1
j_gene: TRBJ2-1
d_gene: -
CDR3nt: TGTGCCAGCAGTGATCCCGGCAGGGGGGTTGACAGTGAGCAGTTCTTC
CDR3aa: CASSDPGRGVDSEQFF

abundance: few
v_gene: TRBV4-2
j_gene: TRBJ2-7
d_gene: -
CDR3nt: TGTGCCAGCAGCCAAGACCCCACAGGGCGGTACGAGCAGTACTTC
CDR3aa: CASSQDPTGRYEQYF

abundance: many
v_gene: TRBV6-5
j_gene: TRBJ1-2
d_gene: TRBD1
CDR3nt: TGTGCCAGCAGTTGGGGACAGGGATCGACCTATGGCTACACCTTC
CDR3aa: CASSWGQGSTYGYTF

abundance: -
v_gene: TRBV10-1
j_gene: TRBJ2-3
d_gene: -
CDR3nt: TGCGCCAGCAGTGAGTCGACCCCATCGGGACTCGATACGCAGTATTTT
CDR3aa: CASSESTPSGLDTQYF

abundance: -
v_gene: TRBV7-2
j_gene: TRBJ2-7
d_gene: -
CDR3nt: TGTGCCAGCAGCTTTGCATCCTCCCCCTACGAGCAGTACTTC
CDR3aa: CASSFASSPYEQYF

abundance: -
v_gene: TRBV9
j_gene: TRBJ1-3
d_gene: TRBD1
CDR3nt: TGTGCCAGCAGCCCACTAACCACCGGGGTACAGGGGAGCACCATATATTTT
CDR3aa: CASSPLTTGVQGSTIYF

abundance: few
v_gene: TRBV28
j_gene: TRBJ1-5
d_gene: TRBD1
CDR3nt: TGTGCCAGCAGCGAGGGGGCCCTTAGCAATCAGCCCCAGCATTTT
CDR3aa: CASSEGALSNQPQHF

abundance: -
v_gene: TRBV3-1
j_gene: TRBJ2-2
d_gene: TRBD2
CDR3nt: TGTGCCAGCACCGGACTAGCGGGAGTCCCGCGCCCCGGGGAGCTGTTTTTT
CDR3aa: CASTGLAGVPRPGELFF

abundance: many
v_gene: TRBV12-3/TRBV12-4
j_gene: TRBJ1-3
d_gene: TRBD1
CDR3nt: TGTGCCAGCGGCGACAGGGACAGTGTCCACACCATATATTTT
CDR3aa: CASGDRDSVHTIYF

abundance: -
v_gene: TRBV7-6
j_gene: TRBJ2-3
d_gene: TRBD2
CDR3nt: TGTGCCAGCAGCTCTGGACTAGCGGGAGTTGGGGATACGCAGTATTTT
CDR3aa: CASSSGLAGVGDTQYF

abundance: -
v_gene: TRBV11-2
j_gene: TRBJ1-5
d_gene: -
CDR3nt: TGTGCCAGCAGCTTAGACATCCGGGAAAATCAGCCCCAGCATTTT
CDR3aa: CASSLDIRENQPQHF

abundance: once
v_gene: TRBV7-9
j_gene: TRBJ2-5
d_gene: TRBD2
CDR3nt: TGTGCCAGCAGCATTATAGCGGGAGTGCCCCAAGAGACCCAGTACTTC
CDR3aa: CASSIIAGVPQETQYF

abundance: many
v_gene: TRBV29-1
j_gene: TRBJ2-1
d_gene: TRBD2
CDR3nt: TGCAGCGGGACTAGCGGAAACTACAATGAGCAGTTCTTC
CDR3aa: CSGTSGNYNEQFF

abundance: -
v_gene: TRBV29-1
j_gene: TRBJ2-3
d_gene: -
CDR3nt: TGCAGCGTACGAATTGGGGGGGGCGGCACAGATACGCAGTATTTT
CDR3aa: CSVRIGGGGTDTQYF

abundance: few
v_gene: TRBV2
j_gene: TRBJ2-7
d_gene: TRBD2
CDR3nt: TGTGCCAGCAGTGAAGGAGGGACTACCGTCTACGAGCAGTACTTC
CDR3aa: CASSEGGTTVYEQYF

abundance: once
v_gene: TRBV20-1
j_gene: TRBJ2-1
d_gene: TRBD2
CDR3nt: TGCAGTGCTCAGGGGACTAGCCCCACCTACAATGAGCAGTTCTTC
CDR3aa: CSAQGTSPTYNEQFF

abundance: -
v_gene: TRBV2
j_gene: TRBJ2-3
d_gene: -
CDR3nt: TGTGCCACGTCGGCGCTAGGGGTCACAGATACGCAGTATTTT
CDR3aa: CATSALGVTDTQYF

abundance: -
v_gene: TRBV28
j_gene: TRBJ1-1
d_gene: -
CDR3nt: TGTGCCAGCCGGTACGGCCAAACGGCTGAAGCTTTCTTT
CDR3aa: CASRYGQTAEAFF

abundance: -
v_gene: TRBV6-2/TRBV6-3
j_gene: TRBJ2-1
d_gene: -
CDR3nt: TGTGCCAGCAGTTTTCTGGGAGATTACAATGAGCAGTTCTTC
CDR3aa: CASSFLGDYNEQFF

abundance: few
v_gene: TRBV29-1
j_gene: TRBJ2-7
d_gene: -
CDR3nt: TGCAGCGTCCAGTTGTGGGGGGGCCTCGACGAGCAGTACTTC
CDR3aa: CSVQLWGGLDEQYF

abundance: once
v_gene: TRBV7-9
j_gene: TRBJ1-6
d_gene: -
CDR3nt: TGTGCCAGCAGCTTACTGTCAGACAATAATTCACCCCTCCACTTT
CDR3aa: CASSLLSDNNSPLHF

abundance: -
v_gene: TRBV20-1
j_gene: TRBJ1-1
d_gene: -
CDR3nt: TGCAGTGCTAGAGACGTCAGGGCTTCTGAAGCTTTCTTT
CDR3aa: CSARDVRASEAFF

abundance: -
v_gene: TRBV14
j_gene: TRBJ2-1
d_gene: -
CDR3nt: TGTGCCAGCAGCCAGTCCGGACACCTGTACAATGAGCAGTTCTTC
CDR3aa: CASSQSGHLYNEQFF

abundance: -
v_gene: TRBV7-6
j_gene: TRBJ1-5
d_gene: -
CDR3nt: TGTGCCAGCAGCTTAGGGACTATTGGCAATCAGCACCAGCATTTT
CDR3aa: CASSLGTIGNQHQHF

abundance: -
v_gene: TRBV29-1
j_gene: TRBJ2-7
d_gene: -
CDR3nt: TGCAGCGTTGAAGCCCCGGGACTGCACTACGAGCAGTACTTC
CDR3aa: CSVEAPGLHYEQYF

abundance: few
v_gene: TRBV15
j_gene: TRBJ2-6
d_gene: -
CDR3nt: TGTGCCACCAGCGGACATACAGGGTCCGGGGCCAACGTCCTGACTTTC
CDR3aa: CATSGHTGSGANVLTF

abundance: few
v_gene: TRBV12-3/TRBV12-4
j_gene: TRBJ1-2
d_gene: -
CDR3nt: TGTGCCAGCAGCGACAGTTACTATGGCTACACCTTC
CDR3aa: CASSDSYYGYTF

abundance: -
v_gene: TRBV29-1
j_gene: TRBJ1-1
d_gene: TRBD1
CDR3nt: TGCAGCGCCAACGGACAGGGAGGGAACACTGAAGCTTTCTTT
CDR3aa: CSANGQGGNTEAFF

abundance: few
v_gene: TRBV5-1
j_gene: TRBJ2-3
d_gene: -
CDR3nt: TGCGCCAGCAGTCCCTCGGGGGCAGCAGATACGCAGTATTTT
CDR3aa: CASSPSGAADTQYF

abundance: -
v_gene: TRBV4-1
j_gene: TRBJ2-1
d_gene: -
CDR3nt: TGCGCCAGCAGGTGGGTGTCAGGAAAGGGGAATGAGCAGTTCTTC
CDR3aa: CASRWVSGKGNEQFF

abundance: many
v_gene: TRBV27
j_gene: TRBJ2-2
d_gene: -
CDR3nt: TGTGCCAGCAGTTTCGCACTAAACACCGGGGAGCTGTTTTTT
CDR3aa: CASSFALNTGELFF

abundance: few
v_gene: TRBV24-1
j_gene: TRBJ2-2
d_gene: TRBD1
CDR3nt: TGTGCCACCAGAGGACAGGGGGACACCGGGGAGCTGTTTTTT
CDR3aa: CATRGQGDTGELFF

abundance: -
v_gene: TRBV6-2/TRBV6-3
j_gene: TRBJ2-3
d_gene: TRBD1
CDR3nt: TGTGCCAGCAGTTACTCGACGATAGGGGGCGAATCAGATACGCAGTATTTT
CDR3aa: CASSYSTIGGESDTQYF

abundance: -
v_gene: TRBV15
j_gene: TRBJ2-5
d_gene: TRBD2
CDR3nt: TGTGCCACCAGCAGGCCATGGGGGGGTTCCCAAGAGACCCAGTACTTC
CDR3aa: CATSRPWGGSQETQYF

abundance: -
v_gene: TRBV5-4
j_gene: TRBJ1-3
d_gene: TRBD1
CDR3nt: TGTGCCAGCAGCTGGGCCGGGGGACAGCATCCCGGAAACACCATATATTTT
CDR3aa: CASSWAGGQHPGNTIYF

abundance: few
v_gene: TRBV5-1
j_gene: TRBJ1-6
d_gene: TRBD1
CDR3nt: TGCGCCAGCCGTACAGGGGGCCCCTATAATTCACCCCTCCACTTT
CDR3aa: CASRTGGPYNSPLHF

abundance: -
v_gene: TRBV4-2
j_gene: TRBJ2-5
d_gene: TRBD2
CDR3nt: TGTGCCAGCAGCCAAGATCTAGCGGGAGACCTCCAGTACTTC
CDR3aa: CASSQDLAGDLQYF

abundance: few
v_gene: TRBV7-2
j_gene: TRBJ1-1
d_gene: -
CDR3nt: TGTGCCAGCAGCGCCTCCGGGGGTTCCTTTGAAGCTTTCTTT
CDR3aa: CASSASGGSFEAFF

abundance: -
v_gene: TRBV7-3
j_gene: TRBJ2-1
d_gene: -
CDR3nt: TGTGCCAGCAGCCCCGAGAGGAACTCCTACAATGAGCAGTTCTTC
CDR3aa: CASSPERNSYNEQFF

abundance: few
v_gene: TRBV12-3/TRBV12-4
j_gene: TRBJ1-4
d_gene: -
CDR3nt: TGTGCCAGCACCTCCCCCCAGGGAGGGAAACTGTTTTTT
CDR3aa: CASTSPQGGKLFF

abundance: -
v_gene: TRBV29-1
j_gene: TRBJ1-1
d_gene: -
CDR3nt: TGCAGCGTGGAAGGGAGTAACACTGAAGCTTTCTTT
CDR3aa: CSVEGSNTEAFF

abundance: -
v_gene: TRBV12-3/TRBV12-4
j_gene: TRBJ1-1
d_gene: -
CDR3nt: TGTGCCAGCACCACCGGGATGGTCAGGATGAACACTGAAGCTTTCTTT
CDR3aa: CASTTGMVRMNTEAFF

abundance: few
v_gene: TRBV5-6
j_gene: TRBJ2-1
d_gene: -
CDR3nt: TGTGCCAGCAGCTTCCTTCGGGGGCGCGGTGAGCAGTTCTTC
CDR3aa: CASSFLRGRGEQFF

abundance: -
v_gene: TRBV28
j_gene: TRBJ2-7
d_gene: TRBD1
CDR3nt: TGTGCCAGCAGTTCCCAAACAGGGACAGGGAATTCCTACGAGCAGTACTTC
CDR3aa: CASSSQTGTGNSYEQYF

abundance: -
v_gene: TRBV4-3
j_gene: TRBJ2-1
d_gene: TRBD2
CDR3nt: TGCGCCAGCAGCCAAGATCCCCCGGGAGGGTCCTACAATGAGCAGTTCTTC
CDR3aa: CASSQDPPGGSYNEQFF

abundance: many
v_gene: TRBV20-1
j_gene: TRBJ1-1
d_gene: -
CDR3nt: TGCAGTGCTAAGGTCGCAGGGAGGACTGAAGCTTTCTTT
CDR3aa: CSAKVAGRTEAFF

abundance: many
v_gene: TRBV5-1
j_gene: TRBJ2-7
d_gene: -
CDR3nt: TGCGCCAGCAGCTTGTCTGTCAGGCAGTACTTC
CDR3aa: CASSLSVRQYF

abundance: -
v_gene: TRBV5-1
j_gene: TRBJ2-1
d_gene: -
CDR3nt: TGCGCCAGCAGCTTAGGAGCAGGAACCCAAAATGAGCAGTTCTTC
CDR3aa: CASSLGAGTQNEQFF

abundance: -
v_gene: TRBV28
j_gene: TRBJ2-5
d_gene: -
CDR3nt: TGTGCCAGCAGTTCCCAGGACGGAGAACAAGAGACCCAGTACTTC
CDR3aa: CASSSQDGEQETQYF

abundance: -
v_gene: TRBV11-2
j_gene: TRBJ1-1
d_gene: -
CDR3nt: TGTGCCAGCAGGCCCGGCCCGACCGAGAACACTGAAGCTTTCTTT
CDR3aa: CASRPGPTENTEAFF

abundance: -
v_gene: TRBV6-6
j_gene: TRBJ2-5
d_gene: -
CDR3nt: TGTGCCAGCAGTTACTCAGCGGAGACCCAGTACTTC
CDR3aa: CASSYSAETQYF